The present T cell receptor beta chain was sequenced within a study of blood T cell repertoires in COVID-19. The CDR3 consists of 13 residues. As originally analysed: Amplification from reference gene primers served as the basis for estimated nucleated cell counts. The table came from immunoSEQ multiplex PCR; TCRdb's copy has only in-frame clones and leaves some out. V, J and clone size derive from that table, while D and trimming were established from the DNA sequence. This repertoire shows about 54,000 clones, 65% to 90% found once; its top ten account for about 12%. The chain uses TRBV21-1 and TRBJ2-1; the table calls TRBD1, which could not be checked here. TRBV21-1 is deemed a pseudogene. The sample was peripheral blood. The clonotype comes from a human donor in a cohort sampled during active COVID-19. The CDR3 spells CASSNQGPFKQFF. For the CDR3, the DNA is TGTGCCAGCAGCAACCAGGGGCCCTTTAAGCAGTTCTTC.